The 20 T cell receptor beta chains presented below share a single source sample, sequenced in a study of blood T cell repertoires in COVID-19. Assay: immunoSEQ multiplex PCR; the TCRdb copy retains only in-frame clones and omits some. Here the sample spans 55,000 or so clones, around 83% being singletons. The sequenced sample was peripheral blood. All receptors derive from a man aged 30 to 45 with COVID-19, enrolled during active disease.

V gene TRBV24-1 combines with J gene TRBJ2-1; 7 nucleotides align to TRBD2. Germline CDR1 and CDR2: KGHDR and SFDVKD. The V gene end was trimmed by 4 bases and the J gene end by 6 bases; junction bases not matched to a gene: 5. CDR3 length: 14 amino acids. CDR3 DNA: TGTGCCACCAGTGAAAGTTCGGGAGGCAATGAGCAGTTCTTC. Its protein is CATSESSGGNEQFF.

J is TRBJ1-1 and V is TRBV28, with 7 bases aligning to TRBD1. The CDR3 is 14 amino acids. Germline loops: CDR1 MDHEN, CDR2 SYDVKM. V was pared by 3 bases and J by 1 base, with 2 bases of the junction left unmatched. CDR3 nucleotides: TGTGCCAGCAGTTTCGACAGGGCGAACACTGAAGCTTTCTTT. The encoded protein is CASSFDRANTEAFF.

In this sample, this clone turned up once. This sequence joins TRBV14 and TRBJ1-2; TRBD1 is a possible D gene (6 bases). The germline CDR1 and CDR2 sequences are SGHDN and FVKESK. This CDR3 contains 14 residues. V was clipped by 2 bases and J by 6 bases, with 13 bases between them. The CDR3: CASSQPGADNGYTF. The CDR3 DNA follows: TGTGCCAGCAGCCAACCAGGGGCGGATAATGGCTACACCTTC.

This clone was seen only a few times. The V call is TRBV7-6, the J call TRBJ2-3, with 8 bases fitting TRBD2. The V gene's germline CDR1 is SGHVS and CDR2 FNYEAQ. The CDR3 runs 16 residues. J gave up 5 bases and V 5 bases, and 12 bases lay outside the gene matches. In nucleotides, the CDR3 is TGTGCCAGCAGCGTGACTAGCGTGATAGGGGGAGATACGCAGTATTTT. Translation: CASSVTSVIGGDTQYF.

This clone was detected only once. The chain couples TRBV11-2 to TRBJ2-1; the match to TRBD1 covers 7 bases. This CDR3 is built from 14 residues. The V segment lost 1 base and the J segment 7 bases; nucleotides outside the gene matches: 4. Germline CDR1 reads SGHAT; CDR2 reads FQNNGV. The CDR3 loop is CASSLVTGLNEQFF. The CDR3 DNA is TGTGCCAGCAGCTTAGTGACAGGGTTAAATGAGCAGTTCTTC.

The DNA for the CDR3 is TGTGCTAGTGTAATAGGGGACACTAACACCGGGGAGCTGTTTTTT. Residues: CASVIGDTNTGELFF. The chain employs TRBV12-5 and TRBJ2-2; D may be TRBD1 (6 bases). The CDR3 runs to 15 residues. Germline CDR1 is LGHNT and CDR2 is FRNRAP. Trimming pared 7 bases from V and 2 bases from J, leaving 14 bases between.

This clone was counted between two and nine times. The rearrangement joins TRBV12-5 to TRBJ2-2; 7 nucleotides agree with TRBD2. This CDR3 region has 14 residues. Trimming at V came to 5 bases and at J to 6 bases, leaving 6 bases not matched to a gene. The germline V gene has CDR1 LGHNT and CDR2 FRNRAP. The CDR3 protein is CASGGEGRAGELFF. In DNA form, the CDR3 reads TGTGCTAGTGGTGGGGAGGGTCGTGCCGGGGAGCTGTTTTTT.

This sequence joins TRBV27 and TRBJ2-7, with D perhaps TRBD1 (6 bases). This CDR3 is 16 amino acids long. Trimming removed 2 bases from V and 0 bases from J, with 14 bases in between. The germline V gene has CDR1 MNHEY and CDR2 SMNVEV (reference sequence). The CDR3 region is CASSLRGRGNSYEQYF. CDR3 DNA: TGTGCCAGCAGTTTAAGGGGCAGGGGTAACTCCTACGAGCAGTACTTC.

The CDR3 reads CASSLGLAESYEQYF. As DNA, the CDR3 is TGTGCCAGCAGCCTAGGACTAGCGGAGTCCTACGAGCAGTACTTC. J is TRBJ2-7 and V is TRBV7-9, with 10 bases identical to TRBD2. The CDR3 loop spans 15 amino acids. The germline V gene has CDR1 SEHNR and CDR2 FQNEAQ (reference sequence). With V trimmed by 5 bases and J by 1 base, 5 bases remained unmatched.

The chain carries TRBV24-1 and TRBJ2-5; possibly TRBD1 for D (5 bases). The V and J ends lost 3 bases and 1 base respectively, with 11 bases between them. Germline V gene sequence: CDR1 KGHDR, CDR2 SFDVKD. The CDR3 spans 15 residues. The CDR3 loop is CATSDPTDFQETQYF. DNA of the CDR3: TGTGCCACCAGTGATCCGACAGACTTCCAAGAGACCCAGTACTTC.

This chain links TRBV28 with TRBJ2-2; D call uncertain. The CDR3 sequence is 14 residues long. Germline V CDR1 and CDR2: MDHEN, SYDVKM. Trimming removed 3 bases from V and 5 bases from J, with 10 bases in between. CDR3 loop: CASSFSSSTGELFF. The CDR3 nucleotides read TGTGCCAGCAGTTTCTCTTCGAGTACCGGGGAGCTGTTTTTT.

A single count supports this clone. This sequence joins TRBV27 and TRBJ1-2, with a possible D match to TRBD1 (5 bases). The V gene lost 3 bases and the J gene lost 0 bases, with 8 bases spanning the gap. This CDR3 is 14 amino acids long. CDR1 and CDR2 from the germline V gene are MNHEY and SMNVEV (reference sequence). The CDR3 nucleotides read TGTGCCAGCAGTTTGACAGACACTAACTATGGCTACACCTTC. Translating it yields CASSLTDTNYGYTF.

The chain has TRBV7-2 and TRBJ2-5; 7 bases map to TRBD2. The germline gives CDR1 SGHTA, CDR2 FQGNSA. CDR3 length: 15 residues. The ends lost 0 bases at V and 2 bases at J; junction bases unmatched: 3. CDR3 nucleotide sequence: TGTGCCAGCAGCTTAGCCCCTAGCGGACAAGAGACCCAGTACTTC. Translation: CASSLAPSGQETQYF. The complete variable domain, with remaining parts taken from reference TRBV7-2 and TRBJ2-5, reads GAGVSQSPSNKVTEKGKDVELRCDPISGHTALYWYRQSLGQGLEFLIYFQGNSAPDKSGLPSDRFSAERTGGSVSTLTIQRTQQEDSAVYLCASSLAPSGQETQYFGPGTRLLVL.

The count of this clone is one. V usage is TRBV10-3 and J usage is TRBJ1-1; no firm D call. The V end was cut by 8 bases, the J end by 4 bases, with 8 bases between. The germline V gene encodes CDR1 ENHRY and CDR2 SYGVKD. The CDR3 sequence is 11 residues long. CDR3 nucleotides: TGTGCCATCGGCCGAGGCACTGAAGCTTTCTTT. Translation: CAIGRGTEAFF.

The gene calls are TRBV30 and TRBJ2-1, with 7 nucleotides matching TRBD2. In germline, CDR1 is GTSNPN, CDR2 SVGIG (reference sequence). After removal of 1 base from V and 4 bases from J, the junction contained 4 bases not matched to a gene. The length of the CDR3 is 14 residues. The CDR3 reads CAWSARGRYNEQFF. DNA for the CDR3: TGTGCCTGGAGTGCGCGGGGGAGGTACAATGAGCAGTTCTTC.

This chain links TRBV28 with TRBJ1-5; tentative D call: TRBD1 (5 bases). The V gene lost 2 bases and the J gene lost 1 base, with 12 bases spanning the gap. This CDR3 has 16 amino acids. Germline V gene lookup returns CDR1 MDHEN and CDR2 SYDVKM. The CDR3 spells CASSLRKTVSNQPQHF. The DNA of the CDR3 is TGTGCCAGCAGTTTACGGAAGACAGTGAGCAATCAGCCCCAGCATTTT.

The genes are TRBV28 and TRBJ1-4, with 8 positions matching TRBD1. Germline CDR1 MDHEN, CDR2 SYDVKM. The CDR3 runs 16 residues. The V gene end was trimmed by 3 bases and the J gene end by 4 bases; junction bases not matched to a gene: 7. Here the CDR3 reads CASSFPARGRNEKLFF. CDR3 DNA sequence: TGTGCCAGCAGTTTCCCCGCCAGGGGGCGTAATGAAAAACTGTTTTTT.

The V gene is TRBV28, the J gene TRBJ2-5; perhaps TRBD1 as D (5 bases). Germline V gene data show CDR1 as MDHEN and CDR2 as SYDVKM. The CDR3 has 14 residues. V was trimmed by 4 bases and J by 2 bases, leaving 11 bases between them. The CDR3 is CASSSGAPQETQYF. CDR3 sequence (DNA): TGTGCCAGCAGTTCTGGGGCGCCACAAGAGACCCAGTACTTC.

V gene TRBV28 combines with J gene TRBJ1-1, with D possibly TRBD1 on 5 matching bases. There are 12 residues in the CDR3. Germline-derived CDR1 and CDR2 are MDHEN and SYDVKM. V dropped 3 bases and J dropped 9 bases, with 11 bases sitting between them. Written as DNA, the CDR3 is TGTGCCAGCAGTTTCCCAGACAGAAAAGCTTTCTTT. The encoded protein is CASSFPDRKAFF.

The chain couples TRBV10-3 to TRBJ1-2; tentatively, D is TRBD1 (5 bases). The length of the CDR3 is 13 residues. Trimming cost V 10 bases and J 6 bases, with 18 bases left between them. Germline V lookup: CDR1 ENHRY, CDR2 SYGVKD. In nucleotides, the CDR3 is TGTGCCACGGAATTCAGGGAGGGCGATGGCTACACCTTC. It is translated as CATEFREGDGYTF.